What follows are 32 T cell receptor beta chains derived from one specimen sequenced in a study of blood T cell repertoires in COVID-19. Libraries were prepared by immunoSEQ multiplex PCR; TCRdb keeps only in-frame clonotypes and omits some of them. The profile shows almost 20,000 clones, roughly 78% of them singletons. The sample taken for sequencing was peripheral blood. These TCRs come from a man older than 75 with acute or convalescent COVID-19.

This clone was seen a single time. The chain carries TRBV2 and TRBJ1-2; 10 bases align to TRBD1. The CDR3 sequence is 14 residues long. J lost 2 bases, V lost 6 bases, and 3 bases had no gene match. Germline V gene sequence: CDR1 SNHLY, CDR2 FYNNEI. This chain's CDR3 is CASRTDRGNYGYTF. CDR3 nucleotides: TGTGCCAGCAGGACGGACAGGGGGAACTATGGCTACACCTTC.

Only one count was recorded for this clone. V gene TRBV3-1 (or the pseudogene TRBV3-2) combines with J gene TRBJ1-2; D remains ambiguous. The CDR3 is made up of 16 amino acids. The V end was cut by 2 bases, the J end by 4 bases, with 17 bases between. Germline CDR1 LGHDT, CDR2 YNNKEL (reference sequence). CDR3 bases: TGTGCCAGCAGCCAACTTGGGAGGGAATCGGCCTATGGCTACACCTTC. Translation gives CASSQLGRESAYGYTF.

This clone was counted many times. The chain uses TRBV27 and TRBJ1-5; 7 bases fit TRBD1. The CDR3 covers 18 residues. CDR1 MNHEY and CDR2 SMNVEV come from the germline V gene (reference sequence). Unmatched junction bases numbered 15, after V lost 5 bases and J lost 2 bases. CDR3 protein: CASSALRRGRRRNQPQHF. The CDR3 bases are TGTGCCAGCAGTGCCTTGAGGAGGGGGCGCCGCCGCAATCAGCCCCAGCATTTT.

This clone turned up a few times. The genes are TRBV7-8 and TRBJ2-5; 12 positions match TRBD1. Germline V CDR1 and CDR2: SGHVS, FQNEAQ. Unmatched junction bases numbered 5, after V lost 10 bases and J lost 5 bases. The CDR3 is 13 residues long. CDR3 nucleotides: TGTGCCATCGGGACAGGGGGCGTTGAGACCCAGTACTTC. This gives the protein CAIGTGGVETQYF. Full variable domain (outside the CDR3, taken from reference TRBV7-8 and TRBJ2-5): GAGVSQSPRYKVAKRGQDVALRCDPISGHVSLFWYQQALGQGPEFLTYFQNEAQLDKSGLPSDRFFAERPEGSVSTLKIQRTQQEDSAVYLCAIGTGGVETQYFGPGTRLLVL.

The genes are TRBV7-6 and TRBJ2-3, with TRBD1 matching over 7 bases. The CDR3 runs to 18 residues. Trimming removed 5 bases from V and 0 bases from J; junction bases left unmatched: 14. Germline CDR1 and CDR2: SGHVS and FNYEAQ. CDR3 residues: CASSPGTARLDSTDTQYF. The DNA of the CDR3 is TGTGCCAGCAGCCCAGGGACAGCGAGACTGGATAGCACAGATACGCAGTATTTT.

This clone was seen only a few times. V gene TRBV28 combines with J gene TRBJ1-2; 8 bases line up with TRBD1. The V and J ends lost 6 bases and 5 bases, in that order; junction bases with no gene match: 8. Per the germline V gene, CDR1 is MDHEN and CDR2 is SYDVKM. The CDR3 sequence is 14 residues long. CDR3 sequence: CASSSGGAGYGYTF. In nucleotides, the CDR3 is TGTGCCAGCAGCTCAGGGGGCGCCGGGTATGGCTACACCTTC.

Written as DNA, the CDR3 is TGTGCCAGCAGCTTGTTCCGGAGTACGAGCCAAGAGACCCAGTACTTC. Translation gives CASSLFRSTSQETQYF. The rearrangement uses TRBV5-6 and TRBJ2-5; no firm D call. The CDR3 extends over 16 amino acids. Between the trimmed V and J ends, which lost 1 base and 1 base, there was a span of 14 bases. CDR1 and CDR2 (germline): SGHDT, YYEEEE.

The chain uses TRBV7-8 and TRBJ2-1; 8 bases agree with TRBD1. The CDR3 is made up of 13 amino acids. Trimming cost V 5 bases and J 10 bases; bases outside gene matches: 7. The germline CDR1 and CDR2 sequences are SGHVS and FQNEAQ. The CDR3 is CASSADRGVEQFF. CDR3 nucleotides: TGTGCCAGCAGCGCAGACAGGGGAGTCGAGCAGTTCTTC.

The CDR3 DNA sequence: TGTGCCAGCAGCTACCCTAGCGGGAGGATGTCAGATACGCAGTATTTT. Translating gives CASSYPSGRMSDTQYF. The genes are TRBV5-4 and TRBJ2-3; 11 positions agree with TRBD2. Germline CDR1 and CDR2: SGHNT and YYREEE (reference sequence). The trim removed 3 bases at V and 4 bases at J, leaving 7 bases unmatched. CDR3 length: 16 residues. Supplemented by reference TRBV5-4 and TRBJ2-3, the full variable domain reads ETGVTQSPTHLIKTRGQQVTLRCSSQSGHNTVSWYQQALGQGPQFIFQYYREEENGRGNFPPRFSGLQFPNYSSELNVNALELDDSALYLCASSYPSGRMSDTQYFGPGTRLTVL.

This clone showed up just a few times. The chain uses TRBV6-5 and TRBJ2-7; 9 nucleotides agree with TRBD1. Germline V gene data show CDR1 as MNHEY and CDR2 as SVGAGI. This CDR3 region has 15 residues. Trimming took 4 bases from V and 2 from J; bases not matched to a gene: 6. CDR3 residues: CASSSTGGLTYEQYF. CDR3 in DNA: TGTGCCAGCAGTTCAACAGGGGGCTTAACCTACGAGCAGTACTTC.

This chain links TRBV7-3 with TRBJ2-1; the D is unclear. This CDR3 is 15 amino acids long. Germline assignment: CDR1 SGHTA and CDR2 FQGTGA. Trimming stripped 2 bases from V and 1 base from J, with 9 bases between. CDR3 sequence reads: CASSLDLASYNEQFF. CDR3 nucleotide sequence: TGTGCCAGCAGCTTAGATTTGGCATCCTACAATGAGCAGTTCTTC.

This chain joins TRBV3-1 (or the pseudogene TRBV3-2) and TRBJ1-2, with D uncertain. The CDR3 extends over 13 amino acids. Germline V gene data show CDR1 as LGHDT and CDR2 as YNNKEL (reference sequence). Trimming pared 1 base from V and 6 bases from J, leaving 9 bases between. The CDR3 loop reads CASSQGANDGYTF. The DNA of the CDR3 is TGTGCCAGCAGCCAAGGGGCAAACGATGGCTACACCTTC.

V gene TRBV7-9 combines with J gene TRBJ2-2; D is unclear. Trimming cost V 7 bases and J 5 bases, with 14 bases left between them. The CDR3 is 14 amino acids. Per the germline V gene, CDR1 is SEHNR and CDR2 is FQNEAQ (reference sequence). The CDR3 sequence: CASTPTVKTGELFF. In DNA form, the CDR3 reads TGTGCCAGCACCCCCACGGTAAAGACCGGGGAGCTGTTTTTT.

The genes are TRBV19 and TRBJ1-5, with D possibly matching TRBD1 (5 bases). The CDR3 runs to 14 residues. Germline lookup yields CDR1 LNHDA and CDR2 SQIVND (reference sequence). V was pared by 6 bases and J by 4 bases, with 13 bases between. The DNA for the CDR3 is TGTGCCAGTAGGCGGGACGGTATGAATCAGCCCCAGCATTTT. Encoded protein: CASRRDGMNQPQHF.

The CDR3 DNA follows: TGTGCCAGCAGTGAACGCGGGGGGAACACTGAAGCTTTCTTT. It yields the protein CASSERGGNTEAFF. The chain joins TRBV6-1 to TRBJ1-1; TRBD1 is a possible D gene (5 bases). CDR3 length: 14 amino acids. Deletions cut 2 bases from V and 1 base from J, with 8 bases between. Germline V CDR1 and CDR2: MNHNS, SASEGT.

In nucleotides, the CDR3 is TGCGCCAGCAGCCAAAGCTACCGGAATCCGGGTCCGAACACCGGGGAGCTGTTTTTT. It translates to CASSQSYRNPGPNTGELFF. This chain links TRBV4-1 with TRBJ2-2, with unresolved D. The CDR3 runs to 19 residues. From germline, CDR1 is MGHRA and CDR2 YSYEKL. V was cut by 2 bases and J by 0 bases, with 19 bases left in between.

CDR3 nucleotide sequence: TGTGCCAGCTCACCATCAAGGCAGGGACTAGGGATAAGCTTGGATACGCAGTATTTT. Its protein product is CASSPSRQGLGISLDTQYF. The chain is built from TRBV18 and TRBJ2-3, with TRBD2 identical over 8 bases. CDR3 size: 19 residues. Per germline, CDR1 KGHSH and CDR2 LQKENI. J gave up 6 bases and V 2 bases, and 19 bases lay outside the gene matches.

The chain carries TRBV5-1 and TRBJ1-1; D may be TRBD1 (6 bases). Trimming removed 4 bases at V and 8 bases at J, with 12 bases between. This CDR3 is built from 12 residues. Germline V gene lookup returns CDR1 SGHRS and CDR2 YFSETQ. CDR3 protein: CASSGTGTEAFF. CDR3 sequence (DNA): TGCGCCAGCAGCGGGACCGGGACAGAAGCTTTCTTT.

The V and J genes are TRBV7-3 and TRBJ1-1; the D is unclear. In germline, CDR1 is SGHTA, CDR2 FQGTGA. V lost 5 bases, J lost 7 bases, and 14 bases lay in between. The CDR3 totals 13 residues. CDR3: CASSPRGRLEAFF. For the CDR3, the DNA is TGTGCCAGCAGCCCCCGCGGCAGACTTGAAGCTTTCTTT.

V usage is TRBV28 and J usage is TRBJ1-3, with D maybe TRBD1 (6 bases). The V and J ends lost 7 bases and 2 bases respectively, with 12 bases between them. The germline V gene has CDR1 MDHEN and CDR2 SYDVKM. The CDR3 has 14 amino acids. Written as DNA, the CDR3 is TGTGCCAGCACCACCTGGACAGCTGGAAACACCATATATTTT. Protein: CASTTWTAGNTIYF.

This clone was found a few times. The CDR3 sequence: CASSLTGTREYF. CDR3 nucleotides: TGTGCCAGCAGCCTAACCGGGACTAGGGAATACTTC. The chain recombines TRBV7-9 with TRBJ2-4, with 8 positions matching TRBD2. J gave up 16 bases and V 5 bases, and 10 bases lay outside the gene matches. The germline V gene encodes CDR1 SEHNR and CDR2 FQNEAQ (reference sequence). There are 12 residues in the CDR3.

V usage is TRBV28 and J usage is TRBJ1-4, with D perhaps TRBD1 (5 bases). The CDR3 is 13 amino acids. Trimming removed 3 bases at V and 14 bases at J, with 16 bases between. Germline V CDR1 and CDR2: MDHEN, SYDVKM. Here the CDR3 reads CASSFSGGGGLFF. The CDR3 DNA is TGTGCCAGCAGTTTTTCGGGGGGGGGTGGGCTGTTTTTT.

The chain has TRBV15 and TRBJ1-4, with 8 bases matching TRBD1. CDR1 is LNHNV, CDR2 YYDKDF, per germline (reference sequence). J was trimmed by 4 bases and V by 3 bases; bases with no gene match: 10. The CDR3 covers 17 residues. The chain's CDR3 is CATSRKGQGLFNEKLFF. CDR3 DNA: TGTGCCACCAGCAGGAAAGGACAGGGCCTCTTTAATGAAAAACTGTTTTTT.

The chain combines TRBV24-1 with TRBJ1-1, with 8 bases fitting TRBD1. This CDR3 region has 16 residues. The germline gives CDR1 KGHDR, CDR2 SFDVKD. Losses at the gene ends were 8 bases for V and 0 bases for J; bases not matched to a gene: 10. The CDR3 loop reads CATKSCQGAMNTEAFF. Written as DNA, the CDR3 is TGTGCCACCAAATCATGCCAGGGGGCCATGAACACTGAAGCTTTCTTT.

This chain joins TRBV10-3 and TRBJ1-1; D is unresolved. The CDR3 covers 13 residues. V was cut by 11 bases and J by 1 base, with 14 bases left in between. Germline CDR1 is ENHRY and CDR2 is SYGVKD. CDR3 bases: TGTGCCTCCGGCGGGGAGCCGAACACTGAAGCTTTCTTT. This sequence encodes CASGGEPNTEAFF.

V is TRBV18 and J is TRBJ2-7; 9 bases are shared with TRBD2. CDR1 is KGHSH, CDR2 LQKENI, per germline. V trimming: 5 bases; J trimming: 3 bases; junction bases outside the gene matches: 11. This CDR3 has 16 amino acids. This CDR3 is CASSSSRGSGGYEQYF. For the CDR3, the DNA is TGTGCCAGCTCATCCTCGAGGGGTAGCGGGGGCTACGAGCAGTACTTC.

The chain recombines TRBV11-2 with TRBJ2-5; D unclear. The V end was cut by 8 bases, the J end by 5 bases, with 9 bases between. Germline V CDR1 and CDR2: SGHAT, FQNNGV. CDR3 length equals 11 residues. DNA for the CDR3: TGTGCCAGCTCTTTCTCGGAGACCCAGTACTTC. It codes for CASSFSETQYF. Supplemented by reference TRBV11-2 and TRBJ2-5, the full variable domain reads EAGVAQSPRYKIIEKRQSVAFWCNPISGHATLYWYQQILGQGPKLLIQFQNNGVVDDSQLPKDRFSAERLKGVDSTLKIQPAKLEDSAVYLCASSFSETQYFGPGTRLLVL.

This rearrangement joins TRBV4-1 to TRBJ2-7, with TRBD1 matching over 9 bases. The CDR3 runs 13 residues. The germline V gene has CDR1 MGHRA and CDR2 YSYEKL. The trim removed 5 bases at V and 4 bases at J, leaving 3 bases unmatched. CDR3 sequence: CASSTDRGYEQYF. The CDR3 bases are TGCGCCAGCAGCACGGACAGGGGTTACGAGCAGTACTTC.

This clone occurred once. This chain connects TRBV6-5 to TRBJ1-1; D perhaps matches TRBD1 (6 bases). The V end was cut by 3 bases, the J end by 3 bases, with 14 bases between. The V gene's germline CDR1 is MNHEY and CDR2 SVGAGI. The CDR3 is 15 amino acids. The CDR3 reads CASSYVPRGDTEAFF. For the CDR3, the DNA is TGTGCCAGCAGTTATGTCCCCAGGGGTGACACTGAAGCTTTCTTT.

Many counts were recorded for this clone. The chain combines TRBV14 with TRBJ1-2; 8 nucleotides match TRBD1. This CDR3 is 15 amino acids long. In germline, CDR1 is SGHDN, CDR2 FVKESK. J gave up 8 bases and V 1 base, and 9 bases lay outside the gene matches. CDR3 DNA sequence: TGTGCCAGCAGCCAAGTAGCAGGGGGCGTCGAGGGCTACACCTTC. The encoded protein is CASSQVAGGVEGYTF.

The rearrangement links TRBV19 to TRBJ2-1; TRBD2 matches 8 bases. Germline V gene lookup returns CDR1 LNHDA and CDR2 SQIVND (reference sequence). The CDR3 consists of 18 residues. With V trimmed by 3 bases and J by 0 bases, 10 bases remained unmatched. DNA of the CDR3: TGTGCCAGTAGTATCCGCCCTAGCGGGCTTAGCTCCTACAATGAGCAGTTCTTC. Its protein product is CASSIRPSGLSSYNEQFF.

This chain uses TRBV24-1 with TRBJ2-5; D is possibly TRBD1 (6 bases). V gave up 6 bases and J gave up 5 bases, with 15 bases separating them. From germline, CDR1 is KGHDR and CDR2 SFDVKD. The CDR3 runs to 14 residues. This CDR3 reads CATSPRGGGETQYF. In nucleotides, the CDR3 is TGTGCCACCAGTCCTCGAGGGGGTGGGGAGACCCAGTACTTC.